This T cell receptor (beta chain) was recovered during a study of T cell repertoires in cytomegalovirus infection. At the level of the study: A matching HLA type, together with CMV infection, was signaled by public TCR beta signatures.

TCRdb called the reads again in MiXCR, with one record for every CDR3 protein. This repertoire shows 800,000 to 950,000 distinct CDR3 sequences, approximately 32% found once; its top ten account for 9.5% to 15%. In regard to this clonotype: The target antigen is unknown. The junction departs from the called germline gene at one end, perhaps through a read error.

Study-wide results and limits: CMV-specific TCR beta clonotypes restricted by HLA-C were the ones dominating the ex vivo response. Frequencies of public TCR beta families were cumulated, and this identified carriers of CMV plus the relevant HLA.

The length of the CDR3 is 13 residues. Germline CDR1 and CDR2: MNHEY and SMNVEV (reference sequence). Sequences were derived from cultured CD8+ T cells from PBMCs, sampled from culture after CMV antigen stimulation. The chain couples TRBV27 to TRBJ1-2; D is unclear. The receptor comes from a human donor in good health (CMV status not recorded). Some clones in this sample may be carry-over from other donors' samples. CDR3 amino acids: CANSPSGYYGYTF. Here the CDR3 DNA reads TGTGCCAACAGTCCCAGCGGTTACTATGGCTACACCTTC.